The 8 T cell receptor beta chains below were found in one sample sequenced in a study of blood T cell repertoires in COVID-19. Clones were read by immunoSEQ multiplex PCR, and TCRdb kept only the in-frame ones, dropping some. The data hold tens of thousands of clones, with approximately 78% observed a single time. Sequenced input: peripheral blood. Receptors originate from a human donor with acute or convalescent COVID-19. The donor label of this sample is uncertain.

In this sample, this clone turned up once. This chain uses TRBV4-2 with TRBJ1-1, with 9 bases matching TRBD1. The CDR3 extends over 18 amino acids. Germline V CDR1 and CDR2: LGHNA, YNFKEQ. V shed 1 base, J shed 0 bases, and the junction held 9 bases outside the gene matches. CDR3 DNA sequence: TGTGCCAGCAGCCAAGCGACGGGACAGGGAAGCATGAACACTGAAGCTTTCTTT. It yields the protein CASSQATGQGSMNTEAFF.

This chain joins TRBV12-5 and TRBJ2-7; D is possibly TRBD1 (5 bases). The CDR3 has 14 residues. Between the trimmed V and J ends, which lost 0 bases and 5 bases, there was a span of 11 bases. CDR1 is LGHNT, CDR2 FRNRAP, per germline. Written as DNA, the CDR3 is TGTGCTAGTGGTTTGGTACCCGTCAGGGACGAGCAGTACTTC. Translation gives CASGLVPVRDEQYF. Supplemented by reference TRBV12-5 and TRBJ2-7, the full variable domain reads DARVTQTPRHKVTEMGQEVTMRCQPILGHNTVFWYRQTMMQGLELLAYFRNRAPLDDSGMPKDRFSAEMPDATLATLKIQPSEPRDSAVYFCASGLVPVRDEQYFGPGTRLTVT.

The CDR3 region has the DNA TGTGCCTGGAGTGACAGGGTTTCGGGGAACACTGAAGCTTTCTTT. Residues: CAWSDRVSGNTEAFF. J is TRBJ1-1 and V is TRBV30; possibly TRBD1 for D (6 bases). Trimming stripped 1 base from V and 1 base from J, with 13 bases between. This CDR3 is 15 amino acids long. Per the germline V gene, CDR1 is GTSNPN and CDR2 is SVGIG (reference sequence).

This chain connects TRBV5-1 to TRBJ1-1; 7 bases are a match to TRBD1. The trim removed 4 bases at V and 4 bases at J, leaving 7 bases unmatched. The CDR3 contains 14 residues. CDR1 and CDR2 from the germline V gene are SGHRS and YFSETQ. This CDR3 is CASSTGTVGTEAFF. In DNA, the CDR3 is TGCGCCAGCAGCACCGGGACAGTAGGCACTGAAGCTTTCTTT.

This clone has just a few counts. The V gene is TRBV19, the J gene TRBJ2-1; D is unresolved. The CDR3 length is 15 residues. Trimming stripped 3 bases from V and 2 bases from J, with 11 bases between. Germline CDR1 LNHDA, CDR2 SQIVND (reference sequence). The CDR3: CASSIEHYTYNEQFF. The DNA for the CDR3 is TGTGCCAGTAGTATTGAACATTACACCTACAATGAGCAGTTCTTC.

This rearrangement joins TRBV12-3 or TRBV12-4 to TRBJ2-5; 7 bases are a match to TRBD1. The CDR3 extends over 11 amino acids. Germline trimming cut 3 bases from V and 10 bases from J; bases unmatched to any gene: 2. The CDR3 nucleotides read TGTGCCAGCAGTTTGACAGGGCACCAGTACTTC. Encoded protein: CASSLTGHQYF.

This clone appeared a few times. The CDR3, as DNA: TGCGCCAGCAGTGAGTCGGTCAGGGGCCGCCACCAGCCCCAGCATTTT. This gives the protein CASSESVRGRHQPQHF. The chain has TRBV10-2 and TRBJ1-5, with a weak D call TRBD1 (6 bases). Looked up from germline, CDR1 is WSHSY and CDR2 is SAAADI. Trimming pared 0 bases from V and 7 bases from J, leaving 16 bases between. The CDR3 totals 16 residues.

This sequence joins TRBV3-1 (or the pseudogene TRBV3-2) and TRBJ2-1; 11 bases map to TRBD2. With V trimmed by 4 bases and J by 10 bases, 9 bases remained unmatched. This CDR3 region has 15 residues. CDR1 and CDR2 (germline): LGHDT, YNNKEL (reference sequence). The CDR3 sequence: CASSLTSGGSREQFF. CDR3 coding DNA: TGTGCCAGCAGCCTTACTAGCGGGGGTTCACGGGAGCAGTTCTTC.